The 17 T cell receptor beta chains in this list originate from one sample, sequenced in a study of OX40 agonist ivuxolimab in advanced cancers. Library preparation was by the immunoSEQ multiplex PCR assay. TCRdb obtained this table from immuneACCESS and retained in-frame rearrangements with V and J assigned. These tables miss some clones; where compared with another copy, unresolved V genes account for less than half of the shortfall, and the remainder is unexplained. Present in this sample are 85,000 to 100,000 clones, roughly 94% of which were seen just once. The ten largest clonotypes hold 0.15% to 0.2% of the sample. Here the sequenced sample was CD4+ or CD8+ T cells sorted from blood, taken in a trial of the OX40 agonist ivuxolimab. These TCRs come from an adult with an advanced solid tumor such as melanoma, head and neck, liver or kidney cancer.

The V and J genes are TRBV6-5 and TRBJ1-2; 9 bases agree with TRBD1. Germline V lookup: CDR1 MNHEY, CDR2 SVGAGI. Trimming at V came to 6 bases and at J to 4 bases, leaving 6 bases not matched to a gene. The CDR3 has 14 amino acids. CDR3 sequence (DNA): TGTGCCAGCAGCCCGGACAGGGGACCCTATGGCTACACCTTC. Encoded protein: CASSPDRGPYGYTF.

This chain connects TRBV7-2 to TRBJ1-4, with TRBD1 matching over 7 bases. Germline CDR1 SGHTA, CDR2 FQGNSA. The V gene end was trimmed by 5 bases and the J gene end by 8 bases; junction bases not matched to a gene: 5. This CDR3 is 13 amino acids long. DNA of the CDR3: TGTGCCAGCAGCCCGGGACAGAAGGAAAAACTGTTTTTT. Residues: CASSPGQKEKLFF.

The count of this clone is one. The chain recombines TRBV11-1 with TRBJ2-5; weak D call: TRBD2 (5 bases). The J call is doubtful: the DNA matches TRBJ2-7 better. Germline V gene data show CDR1 as SGHAT and CDR2 as FQDESV (reference sequence). This CDR3 has 13 amino acids. CDR3 amino acids: CASSPSMGSEQYF. The CDR3 DNA follows: TGTGCCAGCAGCCCTAGCATGGGTTCCGAGCAGTACTTC.

The V gene is TRBV11-2, the J gene TRBJ2-1, with a possible D match to TRBD1 (6 bases). CDR1 is SGHAT, CDR2 FQNNGV, per germline. The CDR3 has 17 residues. V shed 6 bases and J shed 8 bases, with 26 bases lying between them. The chain's CDR3 is CASRVPRGNTLFDEQFF. The CDR3 DNA reads TGTGCCAGCAGGGTGCCCAGGGGCAATACCCTCTTCGATGAGCAGTTCTTC. Looking up the rest from reference TRBV11-2 and TRBJ2-1 gives the full variable domain: EAGVAQSPRYKIIEKRQSVAFWCNPISGHATLYWYQQILGQGPKLLIQFQNNGVVDDSQLPKDRFSAERLKGVDSTLKIQPAKLEDSAVYLCASRVPRGNTLFDEQFFGPGTRLTVL.

The rearrangement uses TRBV28 and TRBJ1-5; weak D call: TRBD1 (5 bases). Trimming took off 3 bases at V and 3 bases at J, with 15 bases between the two ends. CDR1 and CDR2 (germline): MDHEN, SYDVKM. The CDR3 has 16 residues. The CDR3 bases are TGTGCCAGCAGTTTGATTGGTCAGGGAAACAATCAGCCCCAGCATTTT. Residues: CASSLIGQGNNQPQHF.

The J gene is TRBJ2-4, the V gene TRBV5-4, with 9 bases fitting TRBD1. The CDR3 is made up of 14 amino acids. Germline CDR1 reads SGHNT; CDR2 reads YYREEE (reference sequence). V trimming: 3 bases; J trimming: 9 bases; junction bases outside the gene matches: 7. The CDR3 spells CASSSIDRGGIQYF. For the CDR3, the DNA is TGTGCCAGCAGCTCAATTGACAGGGGGGGCATTCAGTACTTC.

This clone was seen a single time. The chain carries TRBV7-2 and TRBJ1-3, with D unresolved. Between the trimmed V and J ends, which lost 5 bases and 4 bases, there was a span of 6 bases. CDR3 length: 12 amino acids. The germline V gene encodes CDR1 SGHTA and CDR2 FQGNSA. CDR3 nucleotide sequence: TGTGCCAGCAGCACGCTGGGAAACACCATATATTTT. As protein: CASSTLGNTIYF.

The chain carries TRBV2 and TRBJ2-1; possible D gene TRBD1, 6 bases. Germline lookup yields CDR1 SNHLY and CDR2 FYNNEI. CDR3 size: 15 residues. Trimming shortened V by 10 bases and J by 8 bases, and 24 bases separated the two germline ends. CDR3 residues: CATTRLLRGRDEQFF. CDR3 coding DNA: TGTGCCACCACCCGCCTTCTCAGGGGTAGGGATGAGCAGTTCTTC. Full variable domain (outside the CDR3, taken from reference TRBV2 and TRBJ2-1): EPEVTQTPSHQVTQMGQEVILRCVPISNHLYFYWYRQILGQKVEFLVSFYNNEISEKSEIFDDQFSVERPDGSNFTLKIRSTKLEDSAMYFCATTRLLRGRDEQFFGPGTRLTVL.

The chain carries TRBV9 and TRBJ1-4; 9 positions match TRBD1. Unmatched junction bases numbered 8, after V lost 0 bases and J lost 5 bases. Germline V gives CDR1 SGDLS, CDR2 YYNGEE. The CDR3 is 17 amino acids. The CDR3 sequence: CASSVEQGARWNEKLFF. The CDR3, as DNA: TGTGCCAGCAGCGTAGAACAGGGGGCGCGATGGAATGAAAAACTGTTTTTT.

The chain carries TRBV2 and TRBJ2-7; maybe TRBD1 (6 bases). The CDR3 runs to 12 residues. Trimming pared 6 bases from V and 7 bases from J, leaving 13 bases between. The V gene's germline CDR1 is SNHLY and CDR2 FYNNEI. In DNA form, the CDR3 reads TGTGCCAGCAGCGTAGACACAGGGGAGCAGTACTTC. Protein product: CASSVDTGEQYF.

This clone was recorded once. This sequence joins TRBV6-6 and TRBJ1-1; the match to TRBD1 covers 10 bases. The germline gives CDR1 MNHNY, CDR2 SVGAGI (reference sequence). Trimming at V came to 5 bases and at J to 5 bases, leaving 8 bases not matched to a gene. The CDR3 sequence is 15 residues long. DNA for the CDR3: TGTGCCAGCAGTGGGTGGGACAGGGGAAGGACTGAAGCTTTCTTT. Its translation: CASSGWDRGRTEAFF.

The rearrangement links TRBV7-3 to TRBJ2-1; TRBD2 matches at 10 bases. The V gene end was trimmed by 7 bases and the J gene end by 5 bases; junction bases not matched to a gene: 8. Germline CDR1 SGHTA, CDR2 FQGTGA. The CDR3 spans 15 residues. CDR3 DNA: TGTGCCAGCACCCATTCTAGCGGGAGCAACAATGAGCAGTTCTTC. Translation: CASTHSSGSNNEQFF.

V gene TRBV25-1 combines with J gene TRBJ1-2; D might be TRBD1 (5 bases). Trimming took 2 bases from V and 4 from J, leaving 14 bases between them. The CDR3 is made up of 15 amino acids. Germline-derived CDR1 and CDR2 are MGHDK and SYGVNS. The CDR3 coding sequence is TGTGCCAGCAGTGAAGGTGGGGGAGGGAGCTATGGCTACACCTTC. Translation gives CASSEGGGGSYGYTF.

The chain uses TRBV28 and TRBJ1-2; 8 nucleotides line up with TRBD1. The germline V gene encodes CDR1 MDHEN and CDR2 SYDVKM. The trim removed 6 bases at V and 8 bases at J, leaving 5 bases unmatched. This CDR3 is 12 amino acids long. The CDR3, as DNA: TGTGCCAGCAGACCACAGGGGGGCGGCTACACCTTC. Translated, it gives CASRPQGGGYTF.

This clone was recorded once. V and J are TRBV2 and TRBJ2-1; D unresolved. V was cut by 6 bases and J by 5 bases, with 8 bases left in between. This CDR3 contains 12 residues. Germline V lookup: CDR1 SNHLY, CDR2 FYNNEI. This chain's CDR3 is CASRPRNNEQFF. The CDR3, as DNA: TGTGCCAGCAGACCCCGGAACAATGAGCAGTTCTTC. The variable domain in full, completed from reference TRBV2 and TRBJ2-1, reads EPEVTQTPSHQVTQMGQEVILRCVPISNHLYFYWYRQILGQKVEFLVSFYNNEISEKSEIFDDQFSVERPDGSNFTLKIRSTKLEDSAMYFCASRPRNNEQFFGPGTRLTVL.

The V gene is TRBV7-2, the J gene TRBJ2-7, with D perhaps matching TRBD2 (5 bases). The CDR3 has 16 amino acids. Looked up from germline, CDR1 is SGHTA and CDR2 is FQGNSA. Trimming cost V 6 bases and J 0 bases, with 18 bases left between them. The CDR3: CASREGPNTASYEQYF. In DNA form, the CDR3 reads TGTGCCAGCAGAGAGGGCCCCAATACAGCCTCCTACGAGCAGTACTTC.

This clone has a handful of counts. The chain employs TRBV7-2 and TRBJ1-1; D gene unclear. Germline-derived CDR1 and CDR2 are SGHTA and FQGNSA. The CDR3 covers 12 residues. V lost 9 bases and J lost 2, with 10 bases in between. The CDR3 DNA sequence: TGTGCCAGTCAGGTCCTCAACACTGAAGCTTTCTTT. This encodes CASQVLNTEAFF.